The rows below give T cell receptor beta chains drawn from one sample of a study of long-term antiretroviral therapy in people with HIV. The repertoire was sequenced with immunoSEQ multiplex PCR; TCRdb's copy has only in-frame clones and lacks some. This table holds about 33,000 clones, about 96% found once. The sample in question was unsorted PBMCs, obtained about 6.6 years after starting antiretroviral therapy. The receptors were sampled from a man aged 25 to 40 with HIV. CDR3s include the opening cysteine and the closing phenylalanine or tryptophan. D genes are given only for firm matches. Size values are once, few and many counts, or a class for expanded clones, and some rows have none.

>14|TRBV18|-|-|TRBJ2-6
CASSPGPGANVLTF
TGTGCCAGCTCACCGGGCCCTGGGGCCAACGTCCTGACTTTC
>13|TRBV19|-|once|TRBJ1-5
CASSISTDQPQHF
TGTGCCAGTAGTATTAGTACGGATCAGCCCCAGCATTTT
>14|TRBV19|TRBD1|-|TRBJ2-7
CASSLDRGRDEQYF
TGTGCCAGTAGTCTCGACAGGGGGCGCGACGAGCAGTACTTC
>13|TRBV7-9|-|-|TRBJ1-1
CASSAPGGTEAFF
TGTGCCAGCAGCGCCCCCGGGGGCACTGAAGCTTTCTTT
>15|TRBV27|TRBD1|-|TRBJ2-3
CASRRQGASTDTQYF
TGTGCCAGCAGACGACAGGGGGCGAGCACAGATACGCAGTATTTT
>13|TRBV7-9|-|-|TRBJ2-1
CASSWSLGGEQFF
TGTGCCAGCAGCTGGTCGCTAGGTGGTGAGCAGTTCTTC
>15|TRBV5-6|TRBD1|-|TRBJ1-1
CASSSTGAFETEAFF
TGTGCCAGCAGCTCGACAGGGGCGTTTGAGACTGAAGCTTTCTTT
>11|TRBV11-3|TRBD1|-|TRBJ1-1
CASSGRQGTFF
TGTGCCAGCAGCGGGCGACAGGGGACTTTCTTT
>12|TRBV4-2|TRBD2|-|TRBJ2-5
CASSSGGETQYF
TGTGCCAGCAGTAGCGGGGGGGAGACCCAGTACTTC
>12|TRBV5-1|TRBD1|once|TRBJ2-1
CASSWTGNEQFF
TGCGCCAGCAGTTGGACAGGTAATGAGCAGTTCTTC
>15|TRBV27|-|-|TRBJ2-7
CASSLRVAETYEQYF
TGTGCCAGCAGTTTACGCGTTGCGGAGACCTACGAGCAGTACTTC
>15|TRBV4-3|-|-|TRBJ2-5
CASSQATGVQETQYF
TGCGCCAGCAGCCAAGCAACAGGCGTTCAAGAGACCCAGTACTTC
>15|TRBV9|TRBD2|-|TRBJ2-3
CASSAGTSYTDTQYF
TGTGCCAGCAGCGCAGGGACTAGCTACACAGATACGCAGTATTTT
>16|TRBV11-3|TRBD2|-|TRBJ2-5
CASSTRTTSGQETQYF
TGTGCCAGCAGCACACGAACGACTAGCGGTCAAGAGACCCAGTACTTC
>13|TRBV27|TRBD2|-|TRBJ2-1
CASSIFLAGEQFF
TGTGCCAGCAGTATATTCCTAGCGGGGGAGCAGTTCTTC
>13|TRBV30|-|-|TRBJ1-5
CAWGTGNNQPQHF
TGTGCCTGGGGTACAGGGAACAATCAGCCCCAGCATTTT
>15|TRBV9|TRBD2|-|TRBJ2-5
CASSGIAGGEETQYF
TGTGCCAGCAGCGGAATAGCGGGGGGAGAAGAGACCCAGTACTTC
>15|TRBV27|-|-|TRBJ1-1
CASSLSLGGNTEAFF
TGTGCCAGCAGTCTTTCATTGGGGGGGAACACTGAAGCTTTCTTT
>16|TRBV2|TRBD1|-|TRBJ1-2
CASSAKNRGRGYGYTF
TGTGCCAGCAGTGCGAAAAACAGGGGACGGGGCTATGGCTACACCTTC
>12|TRBV5-1|-|-|TRBJ2-1
CASSAQGNEQFF
TGCGCCAGCAGCGCACAGGGCAATGAGCAGTTCTTC
>17|TRBV7-8|-|-|TRBJ1-2
CASSLSGAYRISYGYTF
TGTGCCAGCAGCTTATCAGGGGCGTACCGGATCTCATATGGCTACACCTTC
>17|TRBV11-2|TRBD2|-|TRBJ2-3
CASSFSSGGGGTDTQYF
TGTGCCAGCAGCTTTAGTAGCGGGGGAGGCGGCACAGATACGCAGTATTTT
>15|TRBV4-3|-|once|TRBJ2-5
CASSPRPGLKETQYF
TGCGCCAGCAGCCCACGTCCGGGACTTAAAGAGACCCAGTACTTC
>18|TRBV6-1|-|once|TRBJ1-1
CASSETVGTIHVNTEAFF
TGTGCCAGCAGTGAAACGGTTGGGACAATCCATGTGAACACTGAAGCTTTCTTT
>16|TRBV15|TRBD1|-|TRBJ2-2
CATSRGGQATNGELFF
TGTGCCACCAGCAGGGGGGGACAGGCTACGAACGGGGAGCTGTTTTTT
>15|TRBV18|TRBD2|-|TRBJ2-5
CASSASGGQLQTQYF
TGTGCCAGCTCAGCTAGCGGGGGGCAACTACAGACCCAGTACTTC
>17|TRBV2|TRBD1|-|TRBJ2-4
CASRGGTGRNGENIQYF
TGTGCCAGCAGGGGGGGGACAGGGCGAAACGGGGAAAACATTCAGTACTTC
>19|TRBV5-3|TRBD1|-|TRBJ1-5
CARSFAAGDRGVLDQPQHF
TGTGCCAGAAGCTTTGCCGCGGGAGACAGGGGCGTTCTCGATCAGCCCCAGCATTTT
>16|TRBV5-6|TRBD1|-|TRBJ2-7
CASSPRQGTRSYEQYF
TGTGCCAGCAGCCCCAGACAGGGGACAAGGTCCTACGAGCAGTACTTC
>15|TRBV21-1|-|-|TRBJ2-5
CASSKTKVAGAPQYF
TGTGCCAGCAGCAAAACGAAGGTAGCGGGAGCACCCCAGTACTTC
>14|TRBV7-8|TRBD1|-|TRBJ2-7
CASSPWDRPYEQYF
TGTGCCAGCAGCCCTTGGGACAGGCCCTACGAGCAGTACTTC
>18|TRBV9|-|-|TRBJ2-6
CASSSQWDKSTGANVLTF
TGTGCCAGCAGCTCCCAATGGGACAAGAGCACTGGGGCCAACGTCCTGACTTTC
>16|TRBV4-2|-|once|TRBJ1-1
CASSQDRRASNTEAFF
TGTGCCAGCAGCCAAGATCGTAGAGCCTCGAACACTGAAGCTTTCTTT
>11|TRBV5-6|-|once|TRBJ2-7
CASSREYEQYF
TGTGCCAGCAGCCGGGAGTACGAGCAGTACTTC
>12|TRBV10-3|TRBD1|-|TRBJ2-7
CATRTGGGEQYF
TGTGCCACCAGGACAGGGGGCGGCGAGCAGTACTTC
>13|TRBV30|-|-|TRBJ1-5
CASTGPWDQPQHF
TGTGCCTCAACAGGGCCTTGGGATCAGCCCCAGCATTTT
>17|TRBV10-3|-|-|TRBJ1-6
CAISELEDILNNSPLHF
TGTGCCATCAGTGAGCTGGAGGACATTCTAAATAATTCACCCCTCCACTTT
>13|TRBV19|-|-|TRBJ1-1
CASTGGGNTEAFF
TGTGCCAGTACCGGGGGTGGGAACACTGAAGCTTTCTTT
>15|TRBV7-9|-|-|TRBJ2-7
CASSYPGRSLDEQYF
TGTGCCAGCAGTTACCCGGGACGCTCCCTTGACGAGCAGTACTTC